Included here is one TCR beta chain sequence, with context. These data belong to a study of blood T cell repertoires in COVID-19. Study background: Specimens from acute and convalescent COVID-19 originated in the United States, Italy and Spain. The analysed material was cDNA or gDNA that came from T cells, B-cell-depleted T cells, or PBMCs.

The CDR3 extends over 11 amino acids. CDR1 is LNHDA and CDR2 is SQIVND in the germline V gene (reference sequence). Trimming took 6 bases from V and 13 from J, leaving 15 bases between them. As originally analysed: Amplification of reference gene primers provided the estimated nucleated cell counts. TCRdb's copy holds only in-frame clones and misses some; the assay was immunoSEQ multiplex PCR. That table supplies the V and J calls and clone size; D and trimming were determined from the DNA. The sample has a few hundred thousand clones, around 89% seen once; the top ten hold roughly 1.7%. The chain has TRBV19 and TRBJ2-5; perhaps TRBD2 as D (5 bases). Sequencing was done on a sample of peripheral blood. This sequence was found in a man aged 70-80 years with acute or convalescent COVID-19. The CDR3 DNA follows: TGTGCCAGTAGCGCAGAAAGAGGACTGTACTTC. As protein: CASSAERGLYF.